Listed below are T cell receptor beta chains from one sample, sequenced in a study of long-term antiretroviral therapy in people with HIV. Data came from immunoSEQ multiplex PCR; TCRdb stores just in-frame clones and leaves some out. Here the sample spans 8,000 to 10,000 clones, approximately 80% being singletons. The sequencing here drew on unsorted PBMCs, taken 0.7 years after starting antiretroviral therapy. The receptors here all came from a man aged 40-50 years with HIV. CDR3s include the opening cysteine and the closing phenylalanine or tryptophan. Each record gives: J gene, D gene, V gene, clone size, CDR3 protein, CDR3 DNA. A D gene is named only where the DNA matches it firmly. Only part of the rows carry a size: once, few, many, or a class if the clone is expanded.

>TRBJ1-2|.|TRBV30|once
CAWSDLQRSGGYTF
TGTGCCTGGAGTGATTTACAAAGAAGCGGTGGCTACACCTTC
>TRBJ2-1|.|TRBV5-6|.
CASSLWILAVNNEQFF
TGTGCCAGCAGCTTATGGATTCTTGCGGTAAACAATGAGCAGTTCTTC
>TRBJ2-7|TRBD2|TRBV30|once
CAWRALAGDLYEQYF
TGTGCCTGGAGGGCTTTAGCGGGAGACCTCTACGAGCAGTACTTC
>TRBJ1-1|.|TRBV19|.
CASSPDWTEAFF
TGTGCCAGTAGTCCGGACTGGACTGAAGCTTTCTTT
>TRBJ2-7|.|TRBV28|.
CASSQGLPYEQYF
TGTGCCAGCAGTCAAGGACTCCCTTACGAGCAGTACTTC
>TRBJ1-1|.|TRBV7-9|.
CAIVWGKGAEAFF
TGTGCCATCGTGTGGGGGAAGGGGGCTGAAGCTTTCTTT
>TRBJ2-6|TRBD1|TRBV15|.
CATSPWDRGIAGANVLTF
TGTGCCACCAGCCCTTGGGACAGGGGTATTGCTGGGGCCAACGTCCTGACTTTC
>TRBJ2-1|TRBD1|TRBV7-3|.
CASSFTGASSYNEQFF
TGTGCCAGCAGCTTCACAGGGGCCAGCTCCTACAATGAGCAGTTCTTC
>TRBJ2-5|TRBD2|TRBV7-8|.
CASSPPGLRVSQYF
TGTGCCAGCAGCCCCCCGGGACTACGAGTGTCCCAGTACTTC
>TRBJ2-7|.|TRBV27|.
CASSLSTAVFYEQYF
TGTGCCAGCAGTTTATCGACAGCGGTCTTCTACGAGCAGTACTTC
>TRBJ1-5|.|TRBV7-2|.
CASSLWSASNQPQHF
TGTGCCAGCAGCTTATGGTCAGCTAGCAATCAGCCCCAGCATTTT
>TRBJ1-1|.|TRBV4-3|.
CASSQDLGGYVAEAFF
TGCGCCAGCAGCCAAGATCTCGGGGGCTACGTCGCTGAAGCTTTCTTT